What follows is one TCR beta chain and its context. This clone was counted ten times or more. No antigen is known for it. No quality values exist for individual bases; no much larger clone is one base distant. Reading the label with the study, this specimen's time point is: approximately 25 months on ibrutinib. For TCR beta library preparation, around 1.8 micrograms of genomic DNA were extracted from the cryopreserved PBMCs. Longitudinal blood samples from CLL patients on ibrutinib monotherapy underwent high-throughput TCR beta sequencing. The patients were enrolled in a single-center, open-label phase 2 trial of ibrutinib monotherapy. The data derive from a study of cytotoxic CD8 clonotypes in ibrutinib-treated CLL (dated by TCRdb to the early 2020s). Notes on the research overall: The cohort included roughly 15 treatment-naive and approximately eleven relapsed/refractory patients; under 18 were IGHV unmutated. On average, each sample had 255,043 productive templates and more than 75,000 productive rearrangements. Responses were partial in some 24 patients and complete in 2; after median about 63 months follow-up, some 15 stayed in remission and roughly twelve progressed. All remission and progressive disease samples were collected while patients were still receiving ibrutinib. Longitudinal samples were obtainable from about 30% of the roughly 86 participants in the trial. Cryopreserved peripheral blood mononuclear cells were obtained before treatment, at response, and at either sustained remission or disease progression. The response samples were drawn at a median of roughly eleven months into treatment, with a range of about 6 to 36 months. The paper as a whole reports these results and caveats: Public clonotypes were rare and either contracted or stayed stable during treatment, and the rise in clonality at ibrutinib response reflected the expansion of private clonotypes. An increase in clonality was observed at ibrutinib response, with clonality remaining stable during sustained remission and falling back toward baseline at progression. Lymph node repertoires were not examined, and the timing of sampling was not matched between patients in sustained remission and those whose disease progressed. Baseline clonality was found to be higher than that of age-matched healthy donors and was strongly correlated with circulating CD8+ T-cell counts.

From the germline V gene, CDR1 is SGHTA and CDR2 is FQGNSA. Relative to germline, V is 3 bases shorter and J is 4 bases shorter, with 13 bases between their ends. The CDR3 measures 15 amino acids from cysteine to phenylalanine. Of all the DNA, just the CDR3 is kept, 45 bases in frame from base 1. The goal of deep resolution MiSeq sequencing was a depth between 1 in 1 million and 1 in 200,000 T cells, and coverage averaged 10x per clonotype. The immunoSEQ hsTCRB Kit was used to generate the TCR beta libraries. The paper's data handling went like this. The data were analyzed with ImmunoSEQ Analyzer and ImmunoSEQ Data Assistant, and V, D and J gene assignments followed IMGT definitions. Clonality, which ranges from 0 to 1, was calculated by subtracting the normalized Shannon entropy of productive rearrangement frequencies from one. Public clonotype analysis was restricted to overrepresented clonotypes comprising at least 0.05% of each patient's repertoire. Some 13 age-matched healthy donor repertoires from immuneACCESS served as clonality controls. TCRdb mirrors the immuneACCESS table, restricted to in-frame sequences. Some clones are absent from its copies; in checked studies, under half trace to an unresolved V gene, and the reason for the others is unknown. Clone size and the V and J calls come from that table; the DNA yielded D and trimming. The sample has approximately 60,000 clones on record, around 60% of them singletons. The top ten clonotypes cover over 20% of the sample.

The V gene is TRBV7-2 and the J gene is TRBJ2-1; the D gene identity is not certain. The sample in question was PBMCs, obtained after 24 months of ibrutinib treatment. This TCR was sampled from a human donor with chronic lymphocytic leukemia. The CDR3 protein sequence reads: CASSFVSIAYNEQFF. The sequenced DNA is TGTGCCAGCAGCTTCGTCTCCATAGCTTACAATGAGCAGTTCTTC.